This T cell receptor beta chain was captured by sequencing in a study of T-cell reconstitution after alpha-beta-depleted transplantation in children. This clonotype was seen more than once but under ten times. The junction differs from germline at one of its ends, possibly a read error. Researchers prepared the TCRbeta library using unique molecular identifiers, the study reports. MiXCR was run by TCRdb on the PCR reads, yielding one entry per CDR3 protein. The data hold 360,000 or so distinct CDR3 sequences, with roughly 22% observed a single time. The germline gives CDR1 SNHLY, CDR2 FYNNEI. This CDR3 spans 16 amino acids.

The sequences come from PBMCs from the stem cell graft donor, collected from the stem cell graft. This chain connects TRBV2 to TRBJ2-4; weak D call: TRBD1 (6 bases). This TCR was sampled from a human donor who donated a stem cell graft to a child with acute myeloid leukemia. In DNA, the CDR3 is TGTGCCAGCAGAGAAGGACAGTTTACTGACAAAAACATTCAGTACTTC. Translated: CASREGQFTDKNIQYF.